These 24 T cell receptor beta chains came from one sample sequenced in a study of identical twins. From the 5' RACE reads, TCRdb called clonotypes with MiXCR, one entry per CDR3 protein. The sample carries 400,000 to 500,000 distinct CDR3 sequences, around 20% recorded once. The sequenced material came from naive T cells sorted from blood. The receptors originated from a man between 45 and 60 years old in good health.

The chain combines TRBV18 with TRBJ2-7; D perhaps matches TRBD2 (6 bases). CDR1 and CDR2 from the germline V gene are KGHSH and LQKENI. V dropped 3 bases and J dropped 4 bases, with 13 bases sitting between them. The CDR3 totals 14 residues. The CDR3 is CASSPVAGQYEQYF. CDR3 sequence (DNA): TGTGCCAGCTCACCGGTTGCGGGGCAATACGAGCAGTACTTC.

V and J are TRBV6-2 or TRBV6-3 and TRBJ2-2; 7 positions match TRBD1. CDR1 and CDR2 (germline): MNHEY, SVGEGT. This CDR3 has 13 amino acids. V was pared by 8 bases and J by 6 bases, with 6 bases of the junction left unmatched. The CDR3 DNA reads TGTGCCAGCTTCAAGGGGGCCGCCGGGGAGCTGTTTTTT. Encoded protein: CASFKGAAGELFF.

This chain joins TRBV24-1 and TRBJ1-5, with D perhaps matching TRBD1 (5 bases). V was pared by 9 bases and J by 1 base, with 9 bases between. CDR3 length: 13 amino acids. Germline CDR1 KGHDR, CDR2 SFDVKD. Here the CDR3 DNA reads TGTGCCACCGCGGGACTGAGCAATCAGCCCCAGCATTTT. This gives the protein CATAGLSNQPQHF.

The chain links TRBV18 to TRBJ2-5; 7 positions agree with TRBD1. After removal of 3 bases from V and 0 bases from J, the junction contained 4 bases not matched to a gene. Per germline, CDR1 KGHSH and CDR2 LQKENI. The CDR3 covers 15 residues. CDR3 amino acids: CASSPLQGYQETQYF. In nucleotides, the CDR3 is TGTGCCAGCTCACCCCTACAGGGGTACCAAGAGACCCAGTACTTC.

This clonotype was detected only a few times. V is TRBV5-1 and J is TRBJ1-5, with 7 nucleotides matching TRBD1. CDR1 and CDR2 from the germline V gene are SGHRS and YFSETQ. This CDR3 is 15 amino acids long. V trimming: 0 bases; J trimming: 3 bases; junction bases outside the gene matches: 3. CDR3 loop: CASSLEGGYNQPQHF. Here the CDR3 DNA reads TGCGCCAGCAGCTTGGAAGGGGGCTACAATCAGCCCCAGCATTTT.

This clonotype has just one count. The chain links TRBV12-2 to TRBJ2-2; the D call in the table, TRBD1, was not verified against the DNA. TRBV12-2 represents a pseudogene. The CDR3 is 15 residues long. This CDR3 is CASRLRVTGTGELFF. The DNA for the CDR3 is TGTGCAAGTCGCCTCCGGGTCACGGGCACCGGGGAGCTGTTTTTT.

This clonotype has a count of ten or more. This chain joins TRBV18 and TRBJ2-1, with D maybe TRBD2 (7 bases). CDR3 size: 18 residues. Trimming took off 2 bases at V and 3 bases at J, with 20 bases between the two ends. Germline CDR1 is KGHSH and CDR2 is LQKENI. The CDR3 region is CASSPRGGLAGVYNEQFF. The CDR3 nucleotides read TGTGCCAGCTCACCAAGGGGGGGTCTGGCGGGAGTCTACAATGAGCAGTTCTTC.

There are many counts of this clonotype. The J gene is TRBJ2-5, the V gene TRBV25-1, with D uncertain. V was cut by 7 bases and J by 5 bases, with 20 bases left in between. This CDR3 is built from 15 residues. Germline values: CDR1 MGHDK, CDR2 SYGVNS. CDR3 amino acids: CASNSGQGQFETQYF. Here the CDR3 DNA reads TGTGCCAGCAACAGTGGCCAAGGGCAATTCGAGACCCAGTACTTC.

CDR3 loop: CASSFSSGTYEQYF. The CDR3 DNA sequence: TGTGCCAGTAGTTTCTCTAGCGGGACGTACGAGCAGTACTTC. The V and J genes are TRBV19 and TRBJ2-7; 9 bases match TRBD2. This CDR3 region has 14 residues. Germline CDR1 and CDR2: LNHDA and SQIVND (reference sequence). Germline trimming cut 5 bases from V and 4 bases from J; bases unmatched to any gene: 6. Full variable domain (remainder filled in from reference TRBV19 and TRBJ2-7): DGGITQSPKYLFRKEGQNVTLSCEQNLNHDAMYWYRQDPGQGLRLIYYSQIVNDFQKGDIAEGYSVSREKKESFPLTVTSAQKNPTAFYLCASSFSSGTYEQYFGPGTRLTVT.

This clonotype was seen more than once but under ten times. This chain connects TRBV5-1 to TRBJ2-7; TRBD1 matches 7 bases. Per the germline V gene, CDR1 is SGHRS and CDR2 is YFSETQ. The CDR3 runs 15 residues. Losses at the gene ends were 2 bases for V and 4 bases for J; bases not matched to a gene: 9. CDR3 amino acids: CASSLRQGGSYEQYF. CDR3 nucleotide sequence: TGCGCCAGCAGCTTAAGACAGGGTGGATCTTACGAGCAGTACTTC.

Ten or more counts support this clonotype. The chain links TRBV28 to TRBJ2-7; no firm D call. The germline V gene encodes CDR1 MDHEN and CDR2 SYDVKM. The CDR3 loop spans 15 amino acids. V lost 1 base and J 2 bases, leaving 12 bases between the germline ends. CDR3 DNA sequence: TGTGCCAGCAGTTTATTTAGGGTAAGGACCTACGAGCAGTACTTC. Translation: CASSLFRVRTYEQYF.

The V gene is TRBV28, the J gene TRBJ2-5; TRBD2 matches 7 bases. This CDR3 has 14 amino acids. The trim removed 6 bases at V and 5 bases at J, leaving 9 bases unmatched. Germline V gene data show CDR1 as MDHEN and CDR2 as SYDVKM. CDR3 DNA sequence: TGTGCCAGCAGATGGGGGGGGTCGCGGGAGACCCAGTACTTC. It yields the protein CASRWGGSRETQYF.

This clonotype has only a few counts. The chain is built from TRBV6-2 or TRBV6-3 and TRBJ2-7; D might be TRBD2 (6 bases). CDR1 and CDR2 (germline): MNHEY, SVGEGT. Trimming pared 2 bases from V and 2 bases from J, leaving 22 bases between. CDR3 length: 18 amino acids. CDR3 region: CASSYPGDRQRRAYEQYF. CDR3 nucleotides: TGTGCCAGCAGTTACCCGGGGGATCGCCAGCGACGAGCCTACGAGCAGTACTTC.

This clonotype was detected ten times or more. CDR3 in DNA: TGTGCCAGCAGTTACTCAGGAGGGAGCCAAGAGACCCAGTACTTC. Encoded protein: CASSYSGGSQETQYF. The chain recombines TRBV6-5 with TRBJ2-5, with D possibly matching TRBD2 (6 bases). This CDR3 is 15 amino acids long. Germline CDR1 reads MNHEY; CDR2 reads SVGAGI. V was pared by 0 bases and J by 1 base, with 9 bases between.

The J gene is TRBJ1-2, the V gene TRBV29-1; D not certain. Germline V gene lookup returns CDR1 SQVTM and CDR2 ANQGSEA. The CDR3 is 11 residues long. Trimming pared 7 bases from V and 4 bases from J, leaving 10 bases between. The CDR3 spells CSAGWAYGYTF. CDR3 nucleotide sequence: TGCAGCGCCGGCTGGGCCTATGGCTACACCTTC.

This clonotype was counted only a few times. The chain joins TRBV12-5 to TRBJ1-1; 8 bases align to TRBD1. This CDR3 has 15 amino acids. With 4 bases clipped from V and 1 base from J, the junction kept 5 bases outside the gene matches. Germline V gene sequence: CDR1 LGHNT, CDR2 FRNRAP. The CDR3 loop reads CASGSRTGPNTEAFF. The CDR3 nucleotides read TGTGCTAGTGGTTCACGGACAGGGCCGAACACTGAAGCTTTCTTT. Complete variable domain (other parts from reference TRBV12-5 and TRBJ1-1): DARVTQTPRHKVTEMGQEVTMRCQPILGHNTVFWYRQTMMQGLELLAYFRNRAPLDDSGMPKDRFSAEMPDATLATLKIQPSEPRDSAVYFCASGSRTGPNTEAFFGQGTRLTVV.

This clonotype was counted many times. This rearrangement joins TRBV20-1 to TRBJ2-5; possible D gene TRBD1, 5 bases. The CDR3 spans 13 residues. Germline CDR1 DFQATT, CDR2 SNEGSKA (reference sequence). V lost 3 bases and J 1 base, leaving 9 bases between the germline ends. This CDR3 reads CSASHRSQETQYF. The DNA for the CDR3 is TGCAGTGCTAGCCACAGGAGCCAAGAGACCCAGTACTTC.

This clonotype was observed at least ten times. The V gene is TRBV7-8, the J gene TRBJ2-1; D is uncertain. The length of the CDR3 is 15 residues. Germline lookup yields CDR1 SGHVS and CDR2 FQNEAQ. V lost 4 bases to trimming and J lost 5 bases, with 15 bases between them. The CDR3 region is CASSSNRAPNNEQFF. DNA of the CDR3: TGTGCCAGCAGCTCCAACCGAGCTCCTAACAATGAGCAGTTCTTC. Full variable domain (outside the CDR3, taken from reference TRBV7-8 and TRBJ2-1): GAGVSQSPRYKVAKRGQDVALRCDPISGHVSLFWYQQALGQGPEFLTYFQNEAQLDKSGLPSDRFFAERPEGSVSTLKIQRTQQEDSAVYLCASSSNRAPNNEQFFGPGTRLTVL.

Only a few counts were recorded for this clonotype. The DNA for the CDR3 is TGTGCCAGCAGGCCGATGGGGACAGTAAGAAACATTCAGTACTTC. Its translation: CASRPMGTVRNIQYF. The chain uses TRBV7-9 and TRBJ2-4; the match to TRBD1 covers 7 bases. V dropped 6 bases and J dropped 6; count of bases not matched to a gene: 11. The germline gives CDR1 SEHNR, CDR2 FQNEAQ (reference sequence). CDR3 size: 15 residues.

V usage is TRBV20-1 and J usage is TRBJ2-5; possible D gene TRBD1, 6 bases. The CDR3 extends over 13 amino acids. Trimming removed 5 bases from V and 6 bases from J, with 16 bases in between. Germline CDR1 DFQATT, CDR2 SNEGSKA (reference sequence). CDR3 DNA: TGCAGTGCTCCCGGGACAATGGGAAAGACCCAGTACTTC. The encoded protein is CSAPGTMGKTQYF.

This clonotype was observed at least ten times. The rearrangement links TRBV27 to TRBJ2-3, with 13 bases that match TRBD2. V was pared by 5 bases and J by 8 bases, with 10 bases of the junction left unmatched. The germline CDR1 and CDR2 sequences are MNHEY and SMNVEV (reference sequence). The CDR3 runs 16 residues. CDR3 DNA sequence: TGTGCCAGCAGTATCCTCGGGACTAGCGGGGCGGTTACGCAGTATTTT. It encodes CASSILGTSGAVTQYF.

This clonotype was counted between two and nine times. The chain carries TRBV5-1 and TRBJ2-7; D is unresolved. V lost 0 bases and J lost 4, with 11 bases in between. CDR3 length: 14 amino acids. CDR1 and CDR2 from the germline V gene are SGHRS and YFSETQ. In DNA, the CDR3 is TGCGCCAGCAGCTTGGACGGTCCTTCGTACGAGCAGTACTTC. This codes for CASSLDGPSYEQYF.

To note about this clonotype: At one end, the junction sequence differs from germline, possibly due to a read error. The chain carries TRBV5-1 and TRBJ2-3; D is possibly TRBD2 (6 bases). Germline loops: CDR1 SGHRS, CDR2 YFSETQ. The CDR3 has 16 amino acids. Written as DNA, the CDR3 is TGCGCCAGCAGCTTGGTCCCGGGGGACCCCACAGATACGCAGAATTTT. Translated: CASSLVPGDPTDTQNF.

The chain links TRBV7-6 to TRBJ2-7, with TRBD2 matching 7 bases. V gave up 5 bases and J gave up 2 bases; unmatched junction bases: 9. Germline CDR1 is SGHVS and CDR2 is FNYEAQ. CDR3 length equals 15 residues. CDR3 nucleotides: TGTGCCAGCAGCCAAACTGGGGCGGGAGCCTACGAGCAGTACTTC. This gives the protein CASSQTGAGAYEQYF.